The following is a T cell receptor beta chain sequence with its context. This specimen comes from a study of blood T cell repertoires in COVID-19. Study-wide context: The origin of the acute and convalescent COVID-19 samples was the United States, Italy and Spain.

V lost 4 bases and J lost 2; bases outside the gene matches: 9. The CDR3 is 16 residues long. Germline CDR1 and CDR2: SNHLY and FYNNEI. Adults between about 18 and 89 years of age took part from under 25 US areas. Sequencing was performed with immunoSEQ multiplex PCR; in TCRdb, only in-frame clones are kept and a portion is missing. The sample has about 180,000 clones; roughly 82% are singletons. The V call is TRBV2, the J call TRBJ2-3, with TRBD2 matching 7 bases. What was sequenced was PBMCs or T cells enriched from blood (not recorded which). The receptor was derived from a young woman who had recovered from COVID-19. Written as DNA, the CDR3 is TGTGCCAGCAGTGTTGCGGGAGCGCTTGACACAGATACGCAGTATTTT. The encoded protein is CASSVAGALDTDTQYF. The full variable domain, in which reference TRBV2 and TRBJ2-3 provide the parts outside the CDR3, is EPEVTQTPSHQVTQMGQEVILRCVPISNHLYFYWYRQILGQKVEFLVSFYNNEISEKSEIFDDQFSVERPDGSNFTLKIRSTKLEDSAMYFCASSVAGALDTDTQYFGPGTRLTVL.